The rows below give T cell receptor beta chains drawn from one sample of a study of OX40 agonist ivuxolimab in advanced cancers. Data came from immunoSEQ multiplex PCR; TCRdb stores just in-frame clones and leaves some out. The profile shows 70,000 to 85,000 clones, 90% to 95% of them singletons. Source: CD4+ or CD8+ T cells sorted from blood, taken in a trial of the OX40 agonist ivuxolimab. The receptors originated from an adult with an advanced solid tumor such as melanoma, head and neck, liver or kidney cancer. The CDR3 runs from the conserved cysteine through the conserved F or W. The order of the fields is V gene, J gene, clone size, D gene, CDR3 protein, CDR3 DNA. D genes are given only for firm matches. Size tells how often a clone was seen (once, few, many) or the class of an expanded clone, and some rows leave it out.

>TRBV5-4|TRBJ2-1|.|.
CASSLEGLVFYNEQFF
TGTGCCAGCAGCTTGGAGGGTCTAGTATTCTACAATGAGCAGTTCTTC
>TRBV15|TRBJ2-7|.|.
CATSNPGTEAYEQYF
TGTGCCACCAGTAACCCCGGGACCGAAGCCTACGAGCAGTACTTC
>TRBV4-1|TRBJ1-1|.|.
CASSLRGGDTEAFF
TGCGCCAGCAGTCTTCGCGGGGGTGACACTGAAGCTTTCTTT
>TRBV19|TRBJ1-1|once|TRBD1
CASKGTGSVTEAFF
TGTGCCAGTAAGGGGACAGGGAGTGTCACTGAAGCTTTCTTT
>TRBV9|TRBJ2-1|.|TRBD2
CASSPTGGEQFF
TGTGCCAGCAGCCCCACCGGGGGGGAGCAGTTCTTC
>TRBV7-9|TRBJ2-7|once|TRBD1
CASDNLGTGPYEQYF
TGTGCCAGCGACAACCTGGGGACAGGACCCTACGAGCAGTACTTC
>TRBV6-5|TRBJ2-2|.|.
CASSYGLAVGELFF
TGTGCCAGCAGTTACGGGCTAGCAGTCGGGGAGCTGTTTTTT
>TRBV6-5|TRBJ2-2|.|.
CASSPGTRPGELFF
TGTGCCAGCAGCCCGGGGACAAGACCCGGGGAGCTGTTTTTT
>TRBV19|TRBJ1-1|.|.
CASSDSQGQPVRNTEAFF
TGTGCCAGTAGCGATTCCCAGGGGCAGCCAGTCCGAAACACTGAAGCTTTCTTT
>TRBV7-9|TRBJ2-7|.|.
CASSLGGNYEQYF
TGTGCCAGCAGCTTAGGAGGTAACTACGAGCAGTACTTC
>TRBV7-9|TRBJ1-2|few|.
CASSLVAQGHGYTF
TGTGCCAGCAGCTTAGTGGCGCAGGGACATGGCTACACCTTC
>TRBV7-8|TRBJ2-1|.|TRBD2
CASNLGLAGPDDEQFF
TGTGCCAGCAACCTGGGGCTAGCGGGGCCAGACGATGAGCAGTTCTTC
>TRBV9|TRBJ2-3|.|TRBD2
CASSDSPGLAGSDTQYF
TGTGCCAGCAGCGACTCCCCGGGACTAGCGGGTTCAGATACGCAGTATTTT
>TRBV5-5|TRBJ1-4|.|.
CASSLWQGTTNEKLFF
TGTGCCAGCAGCTTGTGGCAGGGGACAACTAATGAAAAACTGTTTTTT
>TRBV28|TRBJ2-1|.|TRBD2
CASRITEGASGRQARFF
TGTGCCAGCAGGATAACAGAGGGGGCTAGCGGGAGACAAGCGCGGTTCTTC
>TRBV13|TRBJ2-1|.|.
CASSLEPLGSSYNEQFF
TGTGCCAGCAGCTTAGAACCCCTGGGAAGCTCCTACAATGAGCAGTTCTTC
>TRBV4-3|TRBJ2-7|.|.
CASSQERADAPGQYF
TGCGCCAGCAGCCAAGAACGAGCGGATGCCCCGGGGCAGTACTTC
>TRBV19|TRBJ1-1|once|TRBD1
CASSTGTGGTEAFF
TGTGCCAGTAGTACCGGGACAGGGGGCACTGAAGCTTTCTTT
>TRBV5-1|TRBJ1-2|.|TRBD1
CASTDEGAKSYGYTF
TGTGCCAGCACCGACGAGGGGGCGAAGTCCTATGGCTACACCTTC
>TRBV4-1|TRBJ1-5|.|.
CASSQVERDQPQHF
TGCGCCAGCAGCCAAGTTGAGAGGGATCAGCCCCAGCATTTT
>TRBV19|TRBJ2-5|.|.
CASSMGETQYF
TGTGCCAGTAGTATGGGAGAGACCCAGTACTTC
>TRBV27|TRBJ2-7|.|.
CASSFGPNYEQYF
TGTGCCAGCAGTTTCGGGCCCAACTACGAGCAGTACTTC
>TRBV7-6|TRBJ2-2|.|TRBD2
CASSPGLAGGWAGELFF
TGTGCCAGCAGCCCTGGACTAGCGGGGGGATGGGCCGGGGAGCTGTTTTTT
>TRBV12-2|TRBJ1-1|.|.
CASRSPLDLGAFF
TGTGCAAGTCGCTCGCCCTTGGACCTGGGAGCTTTCTTT
>TRBV6-5|TRBJ1-1|.|.
CASSLIRNTEAFF
TGTGCCAGCAGCCTGATACGGAACACTGAAGCTTTCTTT
>TRBV15|TRBJ1-1|.|TRBD1
CATSITGEEAFF
TGTGCCACCAGCATAACAGGGGAAGAAGCTTTCTTT
>TRBV6-5|TRBJ1-2|.|.
CASSPFDANWGYTF
TGTGCCAGCAGTCCTTTCGACGCAAACTGGGGCTACACCTTC
>TRBV4-1|TRBJ2-1|few|TRBD2
CASSQESGGGYNEQFF
TGCGCCAGCAGCCAAGAGTCGGGAGGGGGTTACAATGAGCAGTTCTTC
>TRBV7-6|TRBJ2-7|.|TRBD1
CASSPRGLSYEQYF
TGTGCCAGCAGCCCCAGGGGGCTTTCCTACGAGCAGTACTTC
>TRBV4-1|TRBJ2-7|once|.
CASSQDPRVLSYEQYF
TGCGCCAGCAGCCAAGATCCCAGGGTCCTCTCCTACGAGCAGTACTTC
>TRBV4-3|TRBJ1-6|.|TRBD1
CASSPQTDRVNSPLHF
TGCGCCAGCAGCCCGCAAACTGACAGGGTCAATTCACCCCTCCACTTT
>TRBV5-6|TRBJ1-3|.|TRBD1
CASSWGQIVSGNTIYF
TGTGCCAGCAGCTGGGGACAGATAGTTTCCGGAAACACCATATATTTT
>TRBV27|TRBJ1-6|.|.
CASRVSYNSPLHF
TGTGCCAGCAGGGTTTCCTATAATTCACCCCTCCACTTT
>TRBV28|TRBJ2-7|once|TRBD1
CAARGTAISYEQYF
TGTGCCGCCCGAGGGACAGCAATCTCCTACGAGCAGTACTTC
>TRBV5-7|TRBJ2-7|.|TRBD1
CASNPRDRTYEQYF
TGTGCCAGCAACCCTCGGGACAGGACATACGAGCAGTACTTC
>TRBV4-3|TRBJ2-4|once|TRBD2
CASSQDWREGSTAKNIQYF
TGCGCCAGCAGCCAAGATTGGAGGGAGGGTAGCACTGCCAAAAACATTCAGTACTTC
>TRBV7-9|TRBJ2-1|.|.
CASSRSSSYNEQFF
TGTGCCAGCAGCCGTTCTAGCTCCTACAATGAGCAGTTCTTC
>TRBV19|TRBJ1-2|.|.
CASSLDSYYYGYTF
TGTGCCAGTAGTCTTGACAGTTATTACTATGGCTACACCTTC
>TRBV15|TRBJ1-2|.|.
CATSEDRDRLYGYTF
TGTGCCACCAGCGAGGACCGGGACCGTTTATATGGCTACACCTTC
>TRBV7-3|TRBJ1-1|.|.
CASSLSPGGLTEAFF
TGTGCCAGCAGCTTGTCCCCCGGAGGGCTCACTGAAGCTTTCTTT
>TRBV29-1|TRBJ1-1|.|.
CSVEGSEAFF
TGCAGCGTTGAAGGCAGCGAAGCTTTCTTT
>TRBV5-1|TRBJ2-7|.|TRBD1
CASSPGTGLYEQYF
TGCGCCAGCAGCCCCGGGACAGGACTTTACGAGCAGTACTTC
>TRBV9|TRBJ2-7|.|TRBD2
CASSVGGTGEQYF
TGTGCCAGCAGCGTGGGGGGGACGGGCGAGCAGTACTTC
>TRBV6-1|TRBJ2-6|.|.
CASSEGYRSGANVLTF
TGTGCCAGCAGTGAGGGGTATCGCTCTGGGGCCAACGTCCTGACTTTC
>TRBV14|TRBJ2-2|.|.
CASSVVDTGELFF
TGTGCCAGCAGCGTGGTTGACACCGGGGAGCTGTTTTTT
>TRBV30|TRBJ2-1|.|TRBD2
CAWSALGLAGNEQFF
TGTGCCTGGAGTGCCCTCGGACTAGCCGGCAATGAGCAGTTCTTC
>TRBV7-9|TRBJ2-2|.|TRBD1
CASSVVKGQGSPGELFF
TGTGCCAGCAGCGTTGTGAAGGGACAGGGTTCCCCCGGGGAGCTGTTTTTT
>TRBV4-3|TRBJ2-7|.|.
CASSQDLGINYEQYF
TGCGCCAGCAGCCAAGATCTAGGGATCAACTACGAGCAGTACTTC
>TRBV7-2|TRBJ2-7|.|.
CASSRFETGTYEQYF
TGTGCCAGCAGCCGATTCGAGACAGGTACCTACGAGCAGTACTTC
>TRBV10-3|TRBJ2-2|.|.
CAISESIQGSGELFF
TGTGCCATCAGTGAGTCGATCCAGGGATCCGGGGAGCTGTTTTTT
>TRBV27|TRBJ1-1|.|.
CATRYLSMNTEAFF
TGTGCCACCCGATACCTGTCAATGAACACTGAAGCTTTCTTT
>TRBV6-5|TRBJ1-2|.|.
CASRTPNYGYTF
TGTGCCAGCAGGACACCGAACTATGGCTACACCTTC
>TRBV7-9|TRBJ1-6|.|.
CASRKGTYNSPLHF
TGTGCCAGCAGAAAAGGCACCTATAATTCACCCCTCCACTTT
>TRBV6-6|TRBJ2-3|.|TRBD2
CASSYFSGGFTDTQYF
TGTGCCAGCAGTTACTTTAGCGGGGGGTTCACAGATACGCAGTATTTT
>TRBV12-5|TRBJ2-2|.|TRBD1
CASDTGQGNPGELFF
TGTGCTAGTGATACGGGACAGGGGAATCCCGGGGAGCTGTTTTTT
>TRBV7-8|TRBJ1-2|.|TRBD1
CASSMYRGPSNYGYTF
TGTGCCAGCAGCATGTACAGGGGGCCAAGTAACTATGGCTACACCTTC
>TRBV4-3|TRBJ2-2|.|TRBD2
CASSQEPSGGPNTGELFF
TGCGCCAGCAGCCAAGAGCCCAGCGGGGGGCCGAACACCGGGGAGCTGTTTTTT
>TRBV4-2|TRBJ2-3|.|TRBD2
CASSQTSGRAYEDTQYF
TGTGCCAGCAGCCAGACTAGCGGGAGGGCCTATGAAGATACGCAGTATTTT
>TRBV19|TRBJ1-5|.|.
CASSTWTDSNQPQHF
TGTGCCAGTAGTACTTGGACGGATAGCAATCAGCCCCAGCATTTT
>TRBV27|TRBJ2-3|.|TRBD1
CASSRGGPDTQYF
TGTGCCAGTTCAAGAGGGGGCCCAGATACGCAGTATTTT